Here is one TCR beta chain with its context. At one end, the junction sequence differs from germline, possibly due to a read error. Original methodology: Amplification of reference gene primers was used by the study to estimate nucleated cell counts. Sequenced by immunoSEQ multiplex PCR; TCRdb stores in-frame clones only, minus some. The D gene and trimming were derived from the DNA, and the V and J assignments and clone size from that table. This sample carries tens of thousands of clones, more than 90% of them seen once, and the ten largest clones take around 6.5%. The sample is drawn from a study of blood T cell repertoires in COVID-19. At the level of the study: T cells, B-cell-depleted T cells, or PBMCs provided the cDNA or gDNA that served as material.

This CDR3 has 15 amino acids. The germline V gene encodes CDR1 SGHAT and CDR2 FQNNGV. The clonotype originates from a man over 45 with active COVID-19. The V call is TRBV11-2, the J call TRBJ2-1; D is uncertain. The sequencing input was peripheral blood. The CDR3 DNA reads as TGTGCCAGCAGCTCGGCGAGGCACTCCTACAATGAACAGTTCTTC. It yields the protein CASSSARHSYNEQFF. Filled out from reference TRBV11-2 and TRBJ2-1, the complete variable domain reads EAGVAQSPRYKIIEKRQSVAFWCNPISGHATLYWYQQILGQGPKLLIQFQNNGVVDDSQLPKDRFSAERLKGVDSTLKIQPAKLEDSAVYLCASSSARHSYNEQFFGPGTRLTVL.